This T cell receptor beta chain comes out of a study of T cell responses to AZD1222 COVID-19 vaccine. Background on the study: Pooled in the analysis were second doses at about 4 or about 12 weeks.

The CDR3 is 15 amino acids. Germline CDR1 is KGHDR and CDR2 is SFDVKD. J was trimmed by 3 bases and V by 4 bases; bases with no gene match: 4. Details on this clone: What it recognizes is unknown.

The table came from immunoSEQ multiplex PCR; TCRdb's copy has only in-frame clones and leaves some out. The sample contains more than 150,000 clones, more than 85% of which appear only once. Study results and limitations: Donors were largely white British and mainly female; clonal diversity was possibly underestimated. Unmutated variant regions are reportedly the target of nearly half of TCRs that are spike-specific.

This material consisted of peripheral blood, taken on day 0 of AZD1222 vaccination. The V and J genes are TRBV24-1 and TRBJ1-5, with 8 bases identical to TRBD1. The sequence came from an adult in good health. The CDR3 region has the DNA TGTGCCACCAGTGACCGGACAGGGACCAATCAGCCCCAGCATTTT. This codes for CATSDRTGTNQPQHF.